This T cell receptor (beta chain) was captured by sequencing in a study of T cell responses to AZD1222 COVID-19 vaccine. Study in general: Second-dose timings of about 4 or about 12 weeks were pooled.

The table came from immunoSEQ multiplex PCR; TCRdb's copy has only in-frame clones and leaves some out. The table records fewer than 120,000 clones, roughly 92% of them present only once. Turning to this clone: Its antigen is not known.

Regarding the study as a whole: Most donors were white British and more were female, and clonal diversity was possibly underestimated. The study sampled repertoires only after the peak T cell response.

The sequence was collected from an adult in good health. This specimen consisted of peripheral blood, obtained on day 0 of AZD1222 vaccination.

The CDR3 nucleotides are TGTGCCAGCAGCTCGATGACAGGGGTTAATGAAAAACTGTTTTTT. Translating gives CASSSMTGVNEKLFF. The rearrangement links TRBV5-5 to TRBJ1-4; 8 bases are shared with TRBD1. Trimming cost V 3 bases and J 4 bases; bases outside gene matches: 5. The CDR3 is 15 residues long. The germline V gene encodes CDR1 SGHKS and CDR2 YYEKEE (reference sequence).